The clone carrying this T cell receptor (beta chain) was seen only a few times. Its antigen is as yet unknown. If no ophthalmopathy progression occurred within 18 months, Graves' hyperthyroidism was stable. A patient was excluded if there was uncontrolled infection, other autoimmune disease, pregnancy or lactation. From RNA transcripts, TCR beta CDR3 regions were amplified. HTBI primers were the set used in a first-round RT-PCR of the TCR CDR3. MiXCR was run by TCRdb on the multiplex PCR reads, yielding one entry per CDR3 protein. The data show 300,000 to 350,000 distinct CDR3 sequences, approximately 15% seen once. These data come from a study of T cells in Graves' hyperthyroidism and ophthalmopathy. Notes on the study in general: Most thyroid clonotypes expanded above 0.001 were also detected in blood.

The sequencing sample was made of blood. The sequence was collected from a man younger than 40 with Graves' hyperthyroidism.

In nucleotides, the CDR3 is TGCAGTGCTAGAGAAGGGACAGGAATGAACACTGAAGCTTTCTTT. It specifies CSAREGTGMNTEAFF. The chain has TRBV20-1 and TRBJ1-1; 8 nucleotides match TRBD1. The CDR3 loop spans 15 amino acids. The germline V gene has CDR1 DFQATT and CDR2 SNEGSKA (reference sequence). The V and J ends lost 0 bases and 0 bases, in that order; junction bases with no gene match: 3.